A selection of T cell receptor beta chains follows, all from one sample in a study of T cells after posttransplantation cyclophosphamide. Clones were read by immunoSEQ multiplex PCR, and TCRdb kept only the in-frame ones, dropping some. This repertoire holds around 34,000 clones, and none appear only once. The source material was PBMCs. The source of these receptors is a man aged 50 or older in good health, CMV-negative, and a related stem cell transplant donor. CDR3s include the opening cysteine and the closing phenylalanine or tryptophan. A D gene is named only where the DNA matches it firmly. Clone sizes are given selectively: once, few, many, or a class where the clone is expanded.

J,D,V,size,DNA,CDR3
TRBJ2-1,-,TRBV2,-,TGTGCCAGCAGTCAGACAGTGAGCTCCTACAATGAGCAGTTCTTC,CASSQTVSSYNEQFF
TRBJ2-7,TRBD1,TRBV2,many,TGTGCCAGCAGGGAAGTAAATGATGGGACAGGGCGGTTTTACGAGCAGTACTTC,CASREVNDGTGRFYEQYF
TRBJ1-6,-,TRBV5-6,few,TGTGCCAGCAGCTCCCTGAGAACAGGGACGGGGTCACCCCTCCACTTT,CASSSLRTGTGSPLHF
TRBJ2-7,TRBD2,TRBV6-1,many,TGTGCCAGCAGTCCTGGGGCGGGAGGGCACTACGAGCAGTACTTC,CASSPGAGGHYEQYF
TRBJ2-5,TRBD2,TRBV20-1,few,TGCAGTGCACATGGACTAGCGAGCCAGTACTTC,CSAHGLASQYF
TRBJ2-2,-,TRBV5-8,many,TGTGCCAGCACCGTCCACAGGGTTACCGGGGAGCTGTTTTTT,CASTVHRVTGELFF
TRBJ2-7,-,TRBV6-1,many,TGTGCCAGCAGTGAAGACAGCCTCTTCTACGAGCAGTACTTC,CASSEDSLFYEQYF
TRBJ2-1,-,TRBV27,many,TGTGCCAGCAGTTTTGGACAGCCGGCCCATGAGCAGTTCTTC,CASSFGQPAHEQFF
TRBJ1-2,-,TRBV6-1,many,TGTGCCAGCAGTGATCGTAGGGGTGATTTCTATGGCTACACCTTC,CASSDRRGDFYGYTF
TRBJ1-5,-,TRBV7-8,few,TGTGCCAGCAGCCCACGGGTCTTTTCCTTGGATCAGCCCCAGCATTTT,CASSPRVFSLDQPQHF
TRBJ2-1,-,TRBV11-2,many,TGTGCCAGCAGCTCCATCCGGGGAGTATACGAGCAGTTCTTC,CASSSIRGVYEQFF
TRBJ2-3,-,TRBV6-5,many,TGTGCCAGCAGCCGACAGGACAGCACAGATACGCAGTATTTT,CASSRQDSTDTQYF
TRBJ1-4,-,TRBV5-4,many,TGTGCCAGCAGCTCGACGACAGGCCATAGTGAAAAACTGTTTTTT,CASSSTTGHSEKLFF
TRBJ2-1,-,TRBV4-2,many,TGTGCCAGCAGCCAAGGGACTTACTCCTACAATGAGCAGTTCTTC,CASSQGTYSYNEQFF
TRBJ1-1,-,TRBV5-1,many,TGCGCCAGCAGCTTACAGGGATCTGGCACTGAAGCTTTCTTT,CASSLQGSGTEAFF
TRBJ2-7,TRBD2,TRBV15,many,TGTGCCACCAGCAGGCTAGCGGGAGGCTATTACGAGCAGTACTTC,CATSRLAGGYYEQYF
TRBJ2-7,-,TRBV20-1,-,TGCAGTGCGAGGGCAGACTACGAGCAGTACTTC,CSARADYEQYF
TRBJ2-3,-,TRBV14,few,TGTGCCAGCAGCCACGCAGGAAACGTTTTGGATACGCAGTATTTT,CASSHAGNVLDTQYF
TRBJ2-1,-,TRBV27,many,TGTGCCAGCAGTTTAACAGATTACAATGAGCAGTTCTTC,CASSLTDYNEQFF
TRBJ2-1,TRBD1,TRBV27,many,TGTGCCAGCATTCCCGGGACAGACGGCGATGAGCAGTTCTTC,CASIPGTDGDEQFF
TRBJ1-2,TRBD1,TRBV29-1,many,TGCAGCGGAAGGACAGGGGACTTCTACACCTTC,CSGRTGDFYTF
TRBJ1-6,-,TRBV2,many,TGTGCCAGCAGGATCTTGGAGTCACCCCTCCACTTT,CASRILESPLHF